This TCR beta chain was recovered during a study of blood T cell repertoires in COVID-19. Per the original methods: The assay estimated nucleated cells by amplifying reference gene primers. Clones were read by immunoSEQ multiplex PCR, and TCRdb kept only the in-frame ones, dropping some. The V and J calls and clone size were taken over from that table, and D and trimming were inferred from the DNA. Among more than 90,000 clones, 92% were seen once, and the ten largest hold around 6%. This CDR3 is built from 13 residues. CDR1 ENHRY and CDR2 SYGVKD come from the germline V gene. Trimming at V came to 11 bases and at J to 2 bases, leaving 9 bases not matched to a gene.

This chain uses TRBV10-3 with TRBJ2-7, with 7 bases aligning to TRBD1. The specimen was peripheral blood. The receptor's source is a man aged 45 to 65 with active COVID-19. CDR3 coding DNA: TGTGCCTCGAAGGACAGGCTGGCCTACGAGCAGTACTTC. Protein: CASKDRLAYEQYF.